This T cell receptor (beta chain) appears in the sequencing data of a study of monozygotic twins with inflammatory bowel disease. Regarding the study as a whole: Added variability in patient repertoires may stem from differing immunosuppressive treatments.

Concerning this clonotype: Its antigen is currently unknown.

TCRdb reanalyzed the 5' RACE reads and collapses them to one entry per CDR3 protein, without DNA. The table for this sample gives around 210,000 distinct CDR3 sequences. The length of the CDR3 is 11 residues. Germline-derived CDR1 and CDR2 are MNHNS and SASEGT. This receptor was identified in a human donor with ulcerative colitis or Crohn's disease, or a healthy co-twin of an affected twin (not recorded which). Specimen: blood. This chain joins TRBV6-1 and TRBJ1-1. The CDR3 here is CASSEAPVAFF.